The 5 T cell receptor beta chains in this list originate from one sample, sequenced in a study of cytomegalovirus exposure and HLA in healthy donors. Use of 60 Vbeta and 13 Jbeta primers characterized the PCR. The assay was immunoSEQ multiplex PCR, and TCRdb's table has in-frame clones only and misses some. In the table there are 150,000 to 200,000 clones, more than 75% of which are singletons. The sequencing sample was made of PBMCs. The receptors shown here come from a girl aged 2 to 9 in good health and CMV-seropositive.

The rearrangement uses TRBV7-9 and TRBJ2-3; D unclear. This CDR3 has 15 amino acids. Germline-derived CDR1 and CDR2 are SEHNR and FQNEAQ (reference sequence). V lost 1 base, J lost 4 bases, and 12 bases lay in between. The CDR3 here is CASSLGSSGADTQYF. CDR3 coding DNA: TGTGCCAGCAGCTTAGGCTCTAGTGGCGCAGATACGCAGTATTTT.

V gene TRBV23-1 combines with J gene TRBJ2-2; D unresolved. TRBV23-1 is assigned to the ORF class and has an uncertain function. V shed 10 bases and J shed 4 bases, with 10 bases lying between them. The CDR3 runs to 12 residues. The CDR3 region is CATSGSTGELFF. The CDR3 DNA follows: TGCGCCACATCAGGTAGCACCGGGGAGCTGTTTTTT.

This chain connects TRBV9 to TRBJ2-2; 8 nucleotides align to TRBD2. Germline V CDR1 and CDR2: SGDLS, YYNGEE. The CDR3 has 15 residues. V lost 2 bases and J lost 5; bases outside the gene matches: 5. The CDR3 loop reads CASSVGTRRTGELFF. The CDR3 DNA reads TGTGCCAGCAGCGTCGGGACTAGGCGAACCGGGGAGCTGTTTTTT.

V is TRBV11-2 and J is TRBJ2-1, with D tentatively TRBD2 (6 bases). V lost 2 bases to trimming and J lost 10 bases, with 15 bases between them. Germline CDR1 is SGHAT and CDR2 is FQNNGV. This CDR3 has 14 residues. The CDR3 region has the DNA TGTGCCAGCAGCTTAATCGAGGATGGGGGGGAGCAGTTCTTC. Its protein is CASSLIEDGGEQFF. Supplemented by reference TRBV11-2 and TRBJ2-1, the full variable domain reads EAGVAQSPRYKIIEKRQSVAFWCNPISGHATLYWYQQILGQGPKLLIQFQNNGVVDDSQLPKDRFSAERLKGVDSTLKIQPAKLEDSAVYLCASSLIEDGGEQFFGPGTRLTVL.

This chain joins TRBV13 and TRBJ1-5; D gene uncertain. Between the trimmed V and J ends, which lost 5 bases and 4 bases, there was a span of 12 bases. CDR1 is PRHDT, CDR2 FYEKMQ, per germline (reference sequence). The CDR3 spans 14 residues. This CDR3 is CASSLGGLNQPQHF. The CDR3, as DNA: TGTGCCAGCAGCCTCGGAGGGCTGAATCAGCCCCAGCATTTT.